Presented here are 8 T cell receptor beta chains from one specimen sequenced in a study of CD8 T cells in ankylosing spondylitis. MiXCR, applied by TCRdb to the 5' RACE reads, yields one record per CDR3 protein. The table includes roughly 240,000 distinct CDR3 sequences, approximately 7.6% detected once. The specimen sequenced was blood, either unsorted or a sorted T cell fraction (not recorded which). These receptors all stem from a female donor with ankylosing spondylitis or in good health (not recorded which).

This clonotype showed up many times. This chain links TRBV7-8 with TRBJ1-5; D not certain. Germline-derived CDR1 and CDR2 are SGHVS and FQNEAQ. V lost 3 bases and J lost 3, with 15 bases in between. The CDR3 length is 16 residues. The CDR3: CASSLRPGSINQPQHF. CDR3 DNA: TGTGCCAGCAGCTTGAGACCGGGGTCGATCAATCAGCCCCAGCATTTT.

This clonotype has at least ten counts. The chain carries TRBV14 and TRBJ2-7, with D perhaps matching TRBD1 (6 bases). Germline lookup yields CDR1 SGHDN and CDR2 FVKESK. The CDR3 contains 15 residues. The germline V and J ends were trimmed by 8 bases and 2 bases, with 19 bases remaining between them. CDR3 nucleotides: TGTGCCAGCTACCGAATTACAGGGATGCCCTACGAGCAGTACTTC. The encoded protein is CASYRITGMPYEQYF.

Details on this clonotype: This may stem from a read error, because a much larger clone lies one nucleotide away. In DNA form, the CDR3 reads TGTGCCAGCAGTAAAATAGCGGGAGGTTTCCAAGAGACCCAGCACTTC. Its protein is CASSKIAGGFQETQHF. This chain uses TRBV6-2 or TRBV6-3 with TRBJ2-5; 10 nucleotides agree with TRBD2. Per the germline V gene, CDR1 is MNHEY and CDR2 is SVGEGT. CDR3 size: 16 residues.

This clonotype has a count of ten or more. V gene TRBV7-2 combines with J gene TRBJ1-1; 8 bases agree with TRBD1. Germline CDR1 reads SGHTA; CDR2 reads FQGNSA. The CDR3 is made up of 15 amino acids. The junction had 11 bases not matched to a gene; V was cut back by 3 bases and J by 8 bases. CDR3 nucleotide sequence: TGTGCCAGCAGCTTTTATAACGGACAGGGCCCCGAAGCTTTCTTT. Amino acid sequence: CASSFYNGQGPEAFF.

This chain connects TRBV27 to TRBJ1-1; weak D call: TRBD1 (5 bases). This CDR3 is 15 amino acids long. V dropped 4 bases and J dropped 3 bases, with 15 bases sitting between them. CDR1 MNHEY and CDR2 SMNVEV come from the germline V gene (reference sequence). The CDR3 reads CASSSFGGGDTEAFF. DNA of the CDR3: TGTGCCAGCAGTTCATTCGGGGGAGGGGACACTGAAGCTTTCTTT.

This clonotype was observed many times. The chain joins TRBV10-2 to TRBJ2-7, with 7 bases matching TRBD2. Trimming at V came to 1 base and at J to 7 bases, leaving 16 bases not matched to a gene. The germline CDR1 and CDR2 sequences are WSHSY and SAAADI. The CDR3 length is 17 residues. In DNA form, the CDR3 reads TGCGCCAGCAGTGAGTTAATGCGATCCAATCAGGGAGGGGAGCAGTACTTC. This codes for CASSELMRSNQGGEQYF.

This clonotype has ten or more counts. V and J are TRBV4-2 and TRBJ2-7; 12 bases line up with TRBD2. CDR1 is LGHNA and CDR2 is YNFKEQ in the germline V gene. J lost 5 bases, V lost 1 base, and 15 bases had no gene match. This CDR3 region has 19 residues. For the CDR3, the DNA is TGTGCCAGCAGCCAAGTAACACTAGCGGGAGGTGGAATTCTGGACGAGCAGTACTTC. Protein sequence: CASSQVTLAGGGILDEQYF.

In this sample, this clonotype turned up many times. For the CDR3, the DNA is TGTGCCAGCAGTTTATTTGGGTCGCGGGGCTACGAGCAGTACTTC. Amino acids: CASSLFGSRGYEQYF. This sequence joins TRBV28 and TRBJ2-7; a weak D match, TRBD2 (6 bases). The CDR3 contains 15 residues. CDR1 is MDHEN and CDR2 is SYDVKM in the germline V gene. V was cut by 1 base and J by 3 bases, with 13 bases left in between. The whole variable domain, remainder taken from reference TRBV28 and TRBJ2-7, is DVKVTQSSRYLVKRTGEKVFLECVQDMDHENMFWYRQDPGLGLRLIYFSYDVKMKEKGDIPEGYSVSREKKERFSLILESASTNQTSMYLCASSLFGSRGYEQYFGPGTRLTVT.